This TCR beta chain derives from a study of vaccination and CD4 T cells after COVID-19. Study in general: The stimulus for the cells was overlapping spike peptides derived from SARS-CoV-2, HCoV-NL63, HCoV-OC43 and HCoV-229E. Points from the study as a whole: The median SARS-CoV-2-reactive clonotype number increased from approximately 21 to 40, without statistical significance.

Indicated treatment: roughly 10-day PBMC culture with coronavirus spike peptide pools or control peptides (ViraFEST assay). Researchers collected the unexposed donor's CD4+ T cells before the COVID-19 pandemic (2011-2018). An Oncomine TCR Beta short-read assay was used to sequence the DNA from cultured CD4+ T cells. A single record per CDR3 protein comes from TCRdb applying MiXCR to the PCR reads. The table has fewer than 6,500 distinct CDR3 sequences, around a third seen once. The germline V and J ends were trimmed by 7 bases and 5 bases, with 11 bases remaining between them. Germline values: CDR1 MNHNS, CDR2 SASEGT. This CDR3 has 12 residues. This clonotype was observed a handful of times. Its antigen is currently unknown.

The rearrangement uses TRBV6-1 and TRBJ2-5; D tentatively fits TRBD1 or TRBD2 (7 bases each). The sequence was obtained from a human donor in good health. Material: CD4+ T cells from blood, cultured in vitro. CDR3 sequence reads: CASNRGGETQYF. The DNA for the CDR3 is TGTGCCAGCAACAGGGGAGGGGAGACCCAGTACTTC.